The clone carrying this T cell receptor beta chain has ten or more counts. Its antigen is still unknown. The data derive from a study of T cells in Graves' hyperthyroidism and ophthalmopathy. Notes on the study in general: Stable hyperthyroidism was separated from ophthalmopathy by a model based on 13 V-J features. In blood, most of the thyroid clonotypes expanded above 0.001 were also present.

Regions amplified from RNA transcripts were the TCR beta CDR3 regions. In the first-round RT-PCR of the TCR CDR3, the HTBI primer set was used. MiXCR, run by TCRdb on the multiplex PCR reads, gives a single entry per CDR3 protein. The table has 700,000 or so distinct CDR3 sequences, approximately 16% seen once. Patients counted as stable if ophthalmopathy did not develop within 18 months. From less than 13 ml of fresh peripheral blood, PBMCs were isolated. Germline CDR1 and CDR2: SGHTA and FQGNSA. The J segment lost 7 bases and the V segment lost 1 base, leaving 6 bases of the junction unmatched. The CDR3 is 14 amino acids.

The sample consisted of blood. The sequence derives from a man between 18 and 35 years old with Graves' hyperthyroidism. This sequence joins TRBV7-2 and TRBJ2-5; 7 nucleotides agree with TRBD2. CDR3 nucleotide sequence: TGTGCCAGCAGCTTAGAGTCCTGGGAGGGGACCCAGTACTTC. Translated, it gives CASSLESWEGTQYF.